This entry describes one T cell receptor beta chain. The sample is drawn from a study of preoperative IRX-2 immunotherapy in early breast cancer. The CDR3 covers 13 residues. Looked up from germline, CDR1 is SQVTM and CDR2 is ANQGSEA. V was trimmed by 2 bases and J by 2 bases, leaving 9 bases between them. Treatment described: preoperative locoregional IRX-2 cytokine immunotherapy. Some clones are missing from TCRdb's copy, which holds only in-frame ones; the method was immunoSEQ multiplex PCR. The sample records fewer than 25,000 clones, about 90% being singletons. V is TRBV29-1 and J is TRBJ1-2; D uncertain. This specimen consisted of tumor tissue, obtained after IRX-2 immunotherapy. This clonotype was sampled from a human donor with breast cancer. The CDR3 protein is CSVESPRNYGYTF. For the CDR3, the DNA is TGCAGCGTTGAAAGCCCGAGGAACTATGGCTACACCTTC.